The T cell receptor beta chain under discussion was sequenced for a study of T cell responses to AZD1222 COVID-19 vaccine. The germline V and J ends were trimmed by 0 bases and 7 bases, with 10 bases remaining between them. This CDR3 comprises 14 residues. CDR1 SGHTA and CDR2 FQGTGA come from the germline V gene. This table comes from immunoSEQ multiplex PCR, and its TCRdb copy is limited to in-frame clones, with some not included. The table has approximately 170,000 clones, about 90% seen once. The starting material was peripheral blood, obtained 28 days after the second AZD1222 dose. This receptor was taken from an adult who received the AZD1222 COVID-19 vaccine. The chain links TRBV7-3 to TRBJ1-3; the D gene is possibly TRBD1 (5 bases). Here the CDR3 reads CASSLTGTGNTIYF. CDR3 coding DNA: TGTGCCAGCAGCTTAACAGGGACCGGGAACACCATATATTTT.